A single sample is the source of the 26 T cell receptor beta chains below, sequenced in a study of T cells in Graves' hyperthyroidism and ophthalmopathy. Researchers took RNA transcripts and amplified the TCR beta CDR3 regions from them. When the TCR CDR3 underwent first-round RT-PCR, the HTBI primer set was used. TCRdb ran MiXCR on the multiplex PCR reads and lists one entry per CDR3 protein. The sample lists over 300,000 distinct CDR3 sequences, around 13% occurring once. The material sequenced was blood. The receptors originated from a woman between 55 and 75 years old with Graves' hyperthyroidism.

This clonotype has only one observation. The CDR3 region is CASSLLAGALSEQFF. DNA for the CDR3: TGTGCCAGCAGTTTGCTAGCGGGGGCTTTGAGTGAGCAGTTCTTC. The chain recombines TRBV28 with TRBJ2-1, with 10 bases matching TRBD2. CDR1 MDHEN and CDR2 SYDVKM come from the germline V gene. The length of the CDR3 is 15 residues. V lost 3 bases and J lost 9; bases outside the gene matches: 8. The whole variable domain, filled in from reference TRBV28 and TRBJ2-1, reads DVKVTQSSRYLVKRTGEKVFLECVQDMDHENMFWYRQDPGLGLRLIYFSYDVKMKEKGDIPEGYSVSREKKERFSLILESASTNQTSMYLCASSLLAGALSEQFFGPGTRLTVL.

Many counts were recorded for this clonotype. The genes are TRBV28 and TRBJ1-5; D is undetermined. The CDR3 contains 12 residues. Trimming took 2 bases from V and 6 from J, leaving 5 bases between them. Germline loops: CDR1 MDHEN, CDR2 SYDVKM. CDR3 nucleotide sequence: TGTGCCAGCAGTTTACTGAGTCAGCCCCAGCATTTT. Amino acid sequence: CASSLLSQPQHF.

There are a few counts of this clonotype. The CDR3, as DNA: TGTGCCAGTAGTGCGGACAGGGGGGGCACTGAAGCTTTCTTT. It encodes CASSADRGGTEAFF. The V gene is TRBV19, the J gene TRBJ1-1, with TRBD1 matching 10 bases. V lost 5 bases and J lost 4; bases outside the gene matches: 4. The germline gives CDR1 LNHDA, CDR2 SQIVND (reference sequence). The CDR3 has 14 residues.

Ten or more counts support this clonotype. The V gene is TRBV5-1, the J gene TRBJ1-1, with TRBD1 matching over 8 bases. V was clipped by 4 bases and J by 5 bases; unmatched bases: 10. The CDR3 spans 15 residues. In germline, CDR1 is SGHRS, CDR2 YFSETQ. CDR3 amino acids: CASSPLAGGETEAFF. Here the CDR3 DNA reads TGCGCCAGCAGCCCCCTCGCAGGGGGCGAGACTGAAGCTTTCTTT.

The sample holds many counts of this clonotype. The chain couples TRBV29-1 to TRBJ2-5; D is perhaps TRBD1 or TRBD2 (5 bases each). Looked up from germline, CDR1 is SQVTM and CDR2 is ANQGSEA. V dropped 7 bases and J dropped 2 bases, with 20 bases sitting between them. This CDR3 has 15 amino acids. The CDR3: CSATGRDGHQETQYF. DNA of the CDR3: TGCAGCGCCACCGGCCGGGACGGACATCAAGAGACCCAGTACTTC. Variable domain in full (rest from reference TRBV29-1 and TRBJ2-5): SAVISQKPSRDICQRGTSLTIQCQVDSQVTMMFWYRQQPGQSLTLIATANQGSEATYESGFVIDKFPISRPNLTFSTLTVSNMSPEDSSIYLCSATGRDGHQETQYFGPGTRLLVL.

This clonotype was detected a few times. The rearrangement joins TRBV30 to TRBJ2-6; D is perhaps TRBD1 or TRBD2 (5 bases each). This CDR3 has 19 amino acids. In germline, CDR1 is GTSNPN, CDR2 SVGIG (reference sequence). V was shortened by 1 base and J by 2 bases, with 21 bases between the two germline ends. The CDR3 DNA reads TGTGCCTGGAGTGCCACGTTCGGGACGGTGGGGACTGGGGCCAACGTCCTGACTTTC. It specifies CAWSATFGTVGTGANVLTF. Supplemented by reference TRBV30 and TRBJ2-6, the full variable domain reads SQTIHQWPATLVQPVGSPLSLECTVEGTSNPNLYWYRQAAGRGLQLLFYSVGIGQISSEVPQNLSASRPQDRQFILSSKKLLLSDSGFYLCAWSATFGTVGTGANVLTFGAGSRLTVL.

This clonotype occurred many times. This rearrangement joins TRBV20-1 to TRBJ2-7; TRBD2 matches at 8 bases. V gave up 5 bases and J gave up 0 bases; unmatched junction bases: 12. Germline V gives CDR1 DFQATT, CDR2 SNEGSKA (reference sequence). CDR3 length: 16 residues. The CDR3 here is CSAWKAASGFSYEQYF. CDR3 nucleotides: TGCAGTGCTTGGAAGGCTGCTAGCGGGTTCTCCTACGAGCAGTACTTC.

This clonotype was detected ten times or more. The rearrangement uses TRBV20-1 and TRBJ2-7; 9 bases fit TRBD2. J gave up 5 bases and V 1 base, and 9 bases lay outside the gene matches. Germline CDR1 and CDR2: DFQATT and SNEGSKA (reference sequence). The CDR3 has 15 residues. The CDR3 loop reads CSARGVLAGVDEQYF. Here the CDR3 DNA reads TGCAGTGCTAGAGGGGTTTTAGCGGGAGTCGACGAGCAGTACTTC.

V usage is TRBV27 and J usage is TRBJ2-5, with D perhaps TRBD1 or TRBD2 (6 bases each). From germline, CDR1 is MNHEY and CDR2 SMNVEV (reference sequence). The CDR3 has 14 amino acids. Trimming shortened V by 7 bases and J by 4 bases, and 16 bases separated the two germline ends. CDR3 nucleotides: TGTGCCAGCACGGGAGTAGGGGGTCGAGAGACCCAGTACTTC. It encodes CASTGVGGRETQYF.

This chain links TRBV15 with TRBJ2-1; D is unclear. The CDR3 loop spans 12 amino acids. V was clipped by 4 bases and J by 1 base, with 2 bases between them. CDR1 is LNHNV and CDR2 is YYDKDF in the germline V gene (reference sequence). The CDR3: CATSKSYNEQFF. CDR3 bases: TGTGCCACCAGCAAGTCCTACAATGAGCAGTTCTTC.

This clonotype was detected a few times. The V call is TRBV12-3 or TRBV12-4, the J call TRBJ2-7; a weak D match, TRBD2 (5 bases). V was trimmed by 8 bases and J by 6 bases, leaving 14 bases between them. The CDR3 loop spans 12 amino acids. The CDR3 spells CASRDPGSEQYF. The CDR3 region has the DNA TGTGCCAGCCGCGATCCGGGGAGCGAGCAGTACTTC.

This clonotype was found a few times. At one end the junction does not follow the germline gene, possibly because of a read error. This chain connects TRBV11-2 to TRBJ2-7; unclear D gene. The CDR3 has 10 residues. From germline, CDR1 is SGHAT and CDR2 FQNNGV. CDR3 in DNA: TGTGCCAGCATTCCCCGCGAGCAGTCCTTC. Translation gives CASIPREQSF.

This clonotype was detected ten times or more. The chain employs TRBV30 and TRBJ2-1; D uncertain. The V end was cut by 3 bases, the J end by 2 bases, with 11 bases between. The CDR3 spans 14 residues. Germline CDR1 is GTSNPN and CDR2 is SVGIG (reference sequence). The chain's CDR3 is CAWRRASTYNEQFF. CDR3 bases: TGTGCCTGGAGACGAGCGAGCACCTACAATGAGCAGTTCTTC.

This clonotype was recorded at least ten times. This chain joins TRBV11-2 and TRBJ2-7; possible D gene TRBD1, 5 bases. V was trimmed by 0 bases and J by 2 bases, leaving 8 bases between them. Germline assignment: CDR1 SGHAT and CDR2 FQNNGV. The length of the CDR3 is 14 residues. CDR3 protein: CASSLEADTYEQYF. The CDR3 nucleotides are TGTGCCAGCAGCTTAGAGGCGGACACCTACGAGCAGTACTTC. The full variable domain, its missing parts supplied by reference TRBV11-2 and TRBJ2-7, is EAGVAQSPRYKIIEKRQSVAFWCNPISGHATLYWYQQILGQGPKLLIQFQNNGVVDDSQLPKDRFSAERLKGVDSTLKIQPAKLEDSAVYLCASSLEADTYEQYFGPGTRLTVT.

This rearrangement joins TRBV27 to TRBJ1-2; perhaps TRBD1 as D (6 bases). Germline V gene data show CDR1 as MNHEY and CDR2 as SMNVEV (reference sequence). The CDR3 runs 15 residues. Trimming shortened V by 5 bases and J by 2 bases, and 15 bases separated the two germline ends. The CDR3 DNA sequence: TGTGCCAGCAGTCCTCTGGACAGCACCAACTATGGCTACACCTTC. Translating it yields CASSPLDSTNYGYTF.

There are many counts of this clonotype. This chain uses TRBV28 with TRBJ2-5; D is unresolved. Per germline, CDR1 MDHEN and CDR2 SYDVKM. V was trimmed by 4 bases and J by 2 bases, leaving 5 bases between them. CDR3 length: 12 amino acids. CDR3: CASSSYQETQYF. CDR3 DNA sequence: TGTGCCAGCAGTTCTTATCAAGAGACCCAGTACTTC.

This clonotype has just a few counts. The chain employs TRBV7-8 and TRBJ2-1, with 7 bases fitting TRBD1. Germline values: CDR1 SGHVS, CDR2 FQNEAQ. J was trimmed by 8 bases and V by 9 bases; bases with no gene match: 10. This CDR3 comprises 13 residues. The CDR3 spells CASRETGSDEQFF. The CDR3 coding sequence is TGTGCCAGTAGGGAGACAGGGTCCGATGAGCAGTTCTTC.

This clonotype was seen ten or more times. This rearrangement joins TRBV5-1 to TRBJ2-3, with no clear D. The V end lost 0 bases, the J end lost 7 bases, and 9 bases lay between the germline ends. The length of the CDR3 is 13 residues. The germline V gene has CDR1 SGHRS and CDR2 YFSETQ. The chain's CDR3 is CASSLELANTQYF. The CDR3 bases are TGCGCCAGCAGCTTGGAACTTGCGAATACGCAGTATTTT.

In its sample, this clonotype was seen many times. The chain links TRBV3-1 to TRBJ2-1; TRBD2 is a possible D gene (6 bases). The CDR3 has 16 residues. The germline gives CDR1 LGHDT, CDR2 YNNKEL (reference sequence). Trimming pared 0 bases from V and 4 bases from J, leaving 13 bases between. In DNA form, the CDR3 reads TGTGCCAGCAGCCAAGAAGTGTGGCGGGGATACAATGAGCAGTTCTTC. Translating it yields CASSQEVWRGYNEQFF.

This clonotype appeared many times. The CDR3 is CASSENPGRYTF. For the CDR3, the DNA is TGTGCCAGCAGTGAAAATCCGGGGCGCTACACCTTC. This chain links TRBV6-1 with TRBJ1-2; TRBD1 might be the D (5 bases). This CDR3 is built from 12 residues. CDR1 and CDR2 (germline): MNHNS, SASEGT. V was shortened by 2 bases and J by 9 bases, with 10 bases between the two germline ends.

This clonotype was seen only once. With a much larger clone just one base away, this may be a read error. V usage is TRBV9 and J usage is TRBJ1-2; D gene unclear. Germline loops: CDR1 SGDLS, CDR2 YYNGEE. V was pared by 4 bases and J by 3 bases, with 13 bases between. The length of the CDR3 is 14 residues. This CDR3 is CASSPGGSHYGYTF. The DNA of the CDR3 is TGTGCCAGCAGCCCTGGAGGCAGCCACTATGGCTACACCTTC.

This clonotype has at least ten counts. This chain connects TRBV20-1 to TRBJ2-3, with D perhaps TRBD2 (5 bases). Germline V gene lookup returns CDR1 DFQATT and CDR2 SNEGSKA (reference sequence). The V gene lost 6 bases and the J gene lost 7 bases, with 23 bases spanning the gap. This CDR3 contains 15 residues. CDR3: CSAASPTGRLNTQYF. As DNA, the CDR3 is TGCAGTGCAGCCTCCCCAACGGGGAGATTGAATACGCAGTATTTT.

This clonotype occurred many times. This chain links TRBV12-3 or TRBV12-4 with TRBJ1-1; D not resolved. CDR3 size: 14 residues. The ends were cut back, 1 base at V and 0 bases at J, with 6 bases in the middle. DNA for the CDR3: TGTGCCAGCAGTTTAGTGTCCCTGAACACTGAAGCTTTCTTT. This gives the protein CASSLVSLNTEAFF.

This clonotype was found a few times. The V gene is TRBV5-1, the J gene TRBJ2-7; 11 nucleotides match TRBD2. The germline CDR1 and CDR2 sequences are SGHRS and YFSETQ. V was pared by 2 bases and J by 5 bases, with 9 bases of the junction left unmatched. The CDR3 covers 16 residues. CDR3: CASSFVTSGSRDEQYF. The CDR3 region has the DNA TGCGCCAGCAGCTTTGTAACTAGCGGGAGTCGCGACGAGCAGTACTTC.

The table lists this clonotype with many counts. The chain links TRBV12-3 or TRBV12-4 to TRBJ2-2; D is undetermined. V lost 10 bases to trimming and J lost 4 bases, with 7 bases between them. This CDR3 contains 11 residues. CDR3 protein: CANRATGELFF. As DNA, the CDR3 is TGTGCCAACCGAGCCACCGGGGAGCTGTTTTTT.

This clonotype was detected a few times. This chain uses TRBV6-1 with TRBJ2-3; a weak D match, TRBD2 (5 bases). With 6 bases removed from V and 2 bases from J, the gap between germline ends came to 18 bases. Looked up from germline, CDR1 is MNHNS and CDR2 is SASEGT. The CDR3 extends over 16 amino acids. The CDR3 protein is CASSRRGAPNTDTQYF. Written as DNA, the CDR3 is TGTGCCAGCAGCCGCCGGGGAGCGCCAAACACAGATACGCAGTATTTT.